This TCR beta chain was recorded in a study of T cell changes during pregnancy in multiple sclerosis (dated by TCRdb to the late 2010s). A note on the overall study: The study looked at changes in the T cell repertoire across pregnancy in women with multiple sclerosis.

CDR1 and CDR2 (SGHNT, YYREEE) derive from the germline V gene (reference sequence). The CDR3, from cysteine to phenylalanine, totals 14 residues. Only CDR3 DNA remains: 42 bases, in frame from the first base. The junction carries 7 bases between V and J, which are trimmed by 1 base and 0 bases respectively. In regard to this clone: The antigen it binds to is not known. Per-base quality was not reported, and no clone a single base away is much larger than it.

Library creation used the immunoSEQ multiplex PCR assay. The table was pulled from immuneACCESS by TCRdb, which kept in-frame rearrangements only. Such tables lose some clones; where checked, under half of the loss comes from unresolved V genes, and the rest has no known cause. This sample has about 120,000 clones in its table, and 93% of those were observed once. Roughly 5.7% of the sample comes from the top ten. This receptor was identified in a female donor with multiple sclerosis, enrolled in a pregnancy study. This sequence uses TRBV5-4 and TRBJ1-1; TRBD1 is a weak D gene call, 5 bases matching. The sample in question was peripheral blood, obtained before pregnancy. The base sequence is TGTGCCAGCAGCTTGCGGGGGGTGAACACTGAAGCTTTCTTT. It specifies CASSLRGVNTEAFF.